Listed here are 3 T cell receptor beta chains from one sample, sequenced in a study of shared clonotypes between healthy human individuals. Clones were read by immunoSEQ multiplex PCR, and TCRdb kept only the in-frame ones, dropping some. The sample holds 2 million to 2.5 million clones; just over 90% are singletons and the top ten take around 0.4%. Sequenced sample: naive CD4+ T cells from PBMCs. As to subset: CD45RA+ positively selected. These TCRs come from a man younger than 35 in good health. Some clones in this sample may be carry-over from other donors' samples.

This chain's CDR3 is CASSDRAGTTTYEQYF. For the CDR3, the DNA is TGTGCCAGCAGCGACCGAGCCGGGACTACCACCTACGAGCAGTACTTC. This chain joins TRBV7-8 and TRBJ2-7, with 7 positions matching TRBD2. Looked up from germline, CDR1 is SGHVS and CDR2 is FQNEAQ. Trimming cost V 5 bases and J 2 bases; bases outside gene matches: 12. CDR3 size: 16 residues.

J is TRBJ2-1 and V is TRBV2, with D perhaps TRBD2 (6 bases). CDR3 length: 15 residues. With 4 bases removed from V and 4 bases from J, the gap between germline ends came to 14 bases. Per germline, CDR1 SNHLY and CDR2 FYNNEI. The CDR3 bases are TGTGCCAGCAGTGCTGGGAGCGGGCTGTACAATGAGCAGTTCTTC. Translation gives CASSAGSGLYNEQFF. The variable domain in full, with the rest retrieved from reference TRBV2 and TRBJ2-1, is EPEVTQTPSHQVTQMGQEVILRCVPISNHLYFYWYRQILGQKVEFLVSFYNNEISEKSEIFDDQFSVERPDGSNFTLKIRSTKLEDSAMYFCASSAGSGLYNEQFFGPGTRLTVL.

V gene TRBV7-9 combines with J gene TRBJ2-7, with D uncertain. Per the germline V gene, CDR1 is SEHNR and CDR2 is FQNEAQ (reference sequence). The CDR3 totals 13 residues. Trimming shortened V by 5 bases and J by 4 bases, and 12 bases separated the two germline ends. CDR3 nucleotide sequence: TGTGCCAGCAGCCCACCCTCCGGGTACGAGCAGTACTTC. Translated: CASSPPSGYEQYF.